This TCR beta chain was found in a study of OX40 agonist ivuxolimab in advanced cancers. Study-wide results and limits: Antigen specificity remained undetermined for the expanded peripheral T cells. More expanded clones were found, on average, in CD8+ than in CD4+ T cells.

The germline CDR1 and CDR2 sequences are MNHNY and SVGAGI (reference sequence). Trimming removed 6 bases at V and 10 bases at J, with 10 bases between. The CDR3 loop spans 12 amino acids. As regards this clone: Its antigen is not known.

TCRdb keeps only in-frame clones here, not all; method: immunoSEQ multiplex PCR. The sample lists tens of thousands of clones; 88% were seen once. This receptor was identified in an adult with an advanced solid tumor such as melanoma, head and neck, liver or kidney cancer. The material sequenced was CD4+ or CD8+ T cells sorted from blood, taken in a trial of the OX40 agonist ivuxolimab. The V gene is TRBV6-6, the J gene TRBJ1-6, with TRBD1 as a possible D gene (6 bases). The CDR3 DNA reads as TGTGCCAGCAGCTCCGGGACATCACCCCTCCACTTT. Residues: CASSSGTSPLHF.